This TCR beta chain is from a study of cytomegalovirus exposure and HLA in healthy donors. The study, taken as a whole, reports: Apart from CMV serostatus, no immune exposure information was available. Most TCR beta V segments were productive about 87% or about 30% of the time in an earlier analysis. Reports indicate that TCR beta sequences accurately predicted the HLA-A and HLA-B alleles of most subjects.

The donors (healthy individuals) were bone marrow donors. Primers for the PCR totalled 60 Vbeta and 13 Jbeta. Measured with immunoSEQ multiplex PCR; TCRdb has only the in-frame clones, and not every one. Among 150,000 to 200,000 clones listed, 75% were seen once. The germline V gene has CDR1 LGHNA and CDR2 YSLEER. This CDR3 has 16 residues. V was cut by 1 base and J by 0 bases, with 10 bases left in between. As concerns this clone: The antigen is unknown.

The source is a woman between 35 and 50 years old in good health and CMV-seropositive. This sequence joins TRBV4-3 and TRBJ2-1; D call uncertain. Sequenced sample: PBMCs. The CDR3 DNA reads TGCGCCAGCAGCCAAGTCGTAGAGAGCTCCTACAATGAGCAGTTCTTC. Translated, it gives CASSQVVESSYNEQFF.